This T cell receptor beta chain came from a study of blood T cell repertoires in COVID-19. Study as a whole: COVID-19 samples collected from the United States, Italy and Spain covered acute and convalescent phases. T cells, B-cell-depleted T cells, or PBMCs provided the cDNA or gDNA that served as material.

The authors' processing: Reference gene primers were amplified, and this amplification served to estimate nucleated cell counts. TCRdb's copy holds only in-frame clones and misses some; the assay was immunoSEQ multiplex PCR. Clone size and the V and J calls come from that table; the DNA yielded D and trimming. The sample lists 210,000 or so clones; 80% to 90% were seen once. This CDR3 is 14 amino acids long. The V gene lost 4 bases and the J gene lost 8 bases, with 14 bases spanning the gap. CDR1 and CDR2 from the germline V gene are LGHNA and YNFKEQ. The source is a man between 50 and 59 years old with acute or convalescent COVID-19. The chain joins TRBV4-2 to TRBJ1-4; possible D gene TRBD1, 5 bases. Sample: peripheral blood. The CDR3 DNA is TGTGCCAGCAGCCCCAGGGTGGTAGAAGAAAAACTGTTTTTT. As protein: CASSPRVVEEKLFF.